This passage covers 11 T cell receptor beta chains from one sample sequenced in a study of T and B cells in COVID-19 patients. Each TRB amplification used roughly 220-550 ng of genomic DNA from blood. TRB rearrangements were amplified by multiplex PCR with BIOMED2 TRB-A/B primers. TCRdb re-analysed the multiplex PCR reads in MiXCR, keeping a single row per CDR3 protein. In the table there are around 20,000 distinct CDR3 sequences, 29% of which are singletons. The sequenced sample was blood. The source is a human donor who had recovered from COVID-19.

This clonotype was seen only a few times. The CDR3 is CASSLGPYGITEAFF. The DNA for the CDR3 is TGTGCCAGCAGTTTAGGGCCATACGGGATCACTGAAGCTTTCTTT. The chain carries TRBV27 and TRBJ1-1; D unresolved. Germline V gene lookup returns CDR1 MNHEY and CDR2 SMNVEV (reference sequence). V gave up 2 bases and J gave up 4 bases, with 14 bases separating them. The CDR3 has 15 residues.

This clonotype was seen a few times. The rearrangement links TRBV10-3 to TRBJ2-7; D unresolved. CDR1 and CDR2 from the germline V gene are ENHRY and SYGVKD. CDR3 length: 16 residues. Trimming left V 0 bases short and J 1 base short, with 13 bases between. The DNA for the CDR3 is TGTGCCATCAGTGAGTCGTTAACGGGCGGATCCTACGAGCAGTACTTC. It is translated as CAISESLTGGSYEQYF.

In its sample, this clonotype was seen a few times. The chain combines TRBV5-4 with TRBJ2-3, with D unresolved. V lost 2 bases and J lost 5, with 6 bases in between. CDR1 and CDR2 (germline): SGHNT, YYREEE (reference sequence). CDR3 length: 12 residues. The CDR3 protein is CASSLTGDTQYF. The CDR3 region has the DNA TGTGCCAGCAGCTTAACGGGAGATACGCAGTATTTT. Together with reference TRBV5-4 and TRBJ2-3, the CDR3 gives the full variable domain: ETGVTQSPTHLIKTRGQQVTLRCSSQSGHNTVSWYQQALGQGPQFIFQYYREEENGRGNFPPRFSGLQFPNYSSELNVNALELDDSALYLCASSLTGDTQYFGPGTRLTVL.

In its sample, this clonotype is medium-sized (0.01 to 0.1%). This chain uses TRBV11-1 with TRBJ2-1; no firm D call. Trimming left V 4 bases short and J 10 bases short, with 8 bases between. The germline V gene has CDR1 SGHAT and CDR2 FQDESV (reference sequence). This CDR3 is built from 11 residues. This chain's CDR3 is CASSSEGEQFF. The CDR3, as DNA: TGTGCCAGCAGCTCGGAAGGGGAGCAGTTCTTC.

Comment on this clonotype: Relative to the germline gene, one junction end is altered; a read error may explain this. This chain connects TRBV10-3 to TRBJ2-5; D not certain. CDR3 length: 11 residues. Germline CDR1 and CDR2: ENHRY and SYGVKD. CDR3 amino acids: CASSASETQYF. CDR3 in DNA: TGCGCCAGCAGTGCTTCGGAGACCCAGTACTTC.

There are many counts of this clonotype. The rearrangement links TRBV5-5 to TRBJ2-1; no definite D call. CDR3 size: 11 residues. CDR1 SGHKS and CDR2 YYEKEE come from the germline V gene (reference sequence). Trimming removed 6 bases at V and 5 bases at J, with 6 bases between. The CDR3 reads CASTRHNEQFF. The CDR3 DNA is TGTGCCAGCACGCGACACAATGAGCAGTTCTTC.

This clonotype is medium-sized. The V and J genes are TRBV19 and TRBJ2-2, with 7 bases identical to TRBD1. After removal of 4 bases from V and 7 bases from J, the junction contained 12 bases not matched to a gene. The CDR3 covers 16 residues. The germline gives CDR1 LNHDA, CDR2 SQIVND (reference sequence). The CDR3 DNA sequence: TGTGCCAGTAGTAGATTTCGGGACAGACCTGGCGGGGAGCTGTTTTTT. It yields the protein CASSRFRDRPGGELFF.

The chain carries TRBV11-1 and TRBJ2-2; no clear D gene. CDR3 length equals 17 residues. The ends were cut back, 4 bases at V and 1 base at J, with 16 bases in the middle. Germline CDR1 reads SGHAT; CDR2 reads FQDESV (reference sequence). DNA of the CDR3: TGTGCCAGCAGCTCACCAACCGGGCCGATGAACACCGGGGAGCTGTTTTTT. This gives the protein CASSSPTGPMNTGELFF.

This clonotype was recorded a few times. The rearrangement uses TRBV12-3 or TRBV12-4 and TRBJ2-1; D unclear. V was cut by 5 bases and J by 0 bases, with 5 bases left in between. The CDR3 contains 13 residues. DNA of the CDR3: TGTGCCAGCAGTCCGGGCTCCTACAATGAGCAGTTCTTC. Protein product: CASSPGSYNEQFF.

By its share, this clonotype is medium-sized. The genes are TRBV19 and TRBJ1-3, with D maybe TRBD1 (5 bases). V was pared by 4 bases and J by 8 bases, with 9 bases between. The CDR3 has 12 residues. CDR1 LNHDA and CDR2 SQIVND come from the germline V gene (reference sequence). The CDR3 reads CASSTTGDTIYF. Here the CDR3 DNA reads TGTGCCAGTAGTACGACGGGGGACACCATATATTTT.

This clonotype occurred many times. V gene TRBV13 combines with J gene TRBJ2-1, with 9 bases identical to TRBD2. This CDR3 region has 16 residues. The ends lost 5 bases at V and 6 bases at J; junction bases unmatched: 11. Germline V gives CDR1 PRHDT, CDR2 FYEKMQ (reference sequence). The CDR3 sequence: CASSATTGLAGNEQFF. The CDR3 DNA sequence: TGTGCCAGCAGCGCTACTACGGGACTAGCAGGCAATGAGCAGTTCTTC.